This T cell receptor (beta chain) comes out of a study of T cells in Graves' hyperthyroidism and ophthalmopathy. Points from the study as a whole: Ophthalmopathy, as predicted by the model, came a median about six months after the prediction.

Unmatched junction bases numbered 4, after V lost 1 base and J lost 5 bases. Germline lookup yields CDR1 MNHNS and CDR2 SASEGT. The CDR3 runs 15 residues. Template material for amplifying TCR beta CDR3 regions consisted of RNA transcripts. The study used the HTBI primer set for a first-round RT-PCR of the TCR CDR3. TCRdb re-called the multiplex PCR reads with MiXCR, one entry per CDR3 protein. Counted here are fewer than 550,000 distinct CDR3 sequences, around 24% occurring once; the ten biggest clones make up about 11%. Duration under 3 months, a NOSPECS grade of at least 4, and a Clinical Activity Score of at least 3 characterized the ophthalmopathy patients. Diagnosis relied on clinical symptoms, serum thyroxine and TRAb, thyroid ultrasound and orbital computed tomography. This clonotype was recorded many times. Its matching antigen is unknown.

This chain joins TRBV6-1 and TRBJ1-2; 10 bases fit TRBD1. This receptor was taken from a woman aged 30 to 39 with Graves' ophthalmopathy. What was sequenced was blood. For the CDR3, the DNA is TGTGCCAGCAGTGAAGGACAGGGGGCGGGGTATGGCTACACCTTC. Translation gives CASSEGQGAGYGYTF.